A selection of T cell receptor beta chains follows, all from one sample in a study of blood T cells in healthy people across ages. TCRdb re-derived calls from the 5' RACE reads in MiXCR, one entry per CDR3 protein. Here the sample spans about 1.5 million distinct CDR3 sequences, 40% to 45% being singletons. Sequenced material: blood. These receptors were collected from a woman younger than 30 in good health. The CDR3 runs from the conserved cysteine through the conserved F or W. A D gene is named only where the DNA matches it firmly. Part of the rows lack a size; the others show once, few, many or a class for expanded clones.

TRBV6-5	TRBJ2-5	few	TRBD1	TGTGCCAGCAGTTACTCGGGGACAGCCGGAGAGACCCAGTACTTC	CASSYSGTAGETQYF
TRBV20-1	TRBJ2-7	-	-	TGCAGTGCTAGCGGGCATGTATCCTACGAGCAGTACTTC	CSASGHVSYEQYF
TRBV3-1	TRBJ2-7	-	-	TGTGCCAGCAGCCAATGGTCCTCCTACGAGCAGTACTTC	CASSQWSSYEQYF
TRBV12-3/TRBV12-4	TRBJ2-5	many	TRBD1	TGTGCCAGCCGAGGGGACAGGGGCCAAGAGACCCAGTACTTC	CASRGDRGQETQYF
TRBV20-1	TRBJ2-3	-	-	TGCAGTGGGGGCAGGGTTGACGTAGATACGCAGTATTTT	CSGGRVDVDTQYF
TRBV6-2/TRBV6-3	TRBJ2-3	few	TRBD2	TGTGCCAGCAGGCGGGGGGCCAACCTGGGTGATACGCAGTATTTT	CASRRGANLGDTQYF
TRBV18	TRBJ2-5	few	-	TGTGCCAGCTCACCAGCAGGGGTTCGCGGTGAGACCCAGTACTTC	CASSPAGVRGETQYF
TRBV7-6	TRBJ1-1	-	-	TGTGCCAGCAGGATAGGGGGGGTCGACACTGAAGCTTTCTTT	CASRIGGVDTEAFF
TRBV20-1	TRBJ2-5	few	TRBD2	TGCAGTGCTAGAGGTCTAGCGGGGAGGGACCAAGAGACCCAGTACTTC	CSARGLAGRDQETQYF
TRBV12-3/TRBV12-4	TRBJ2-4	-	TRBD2	TGTGCCAGCAGTCCCGGGGGAGGGGACATTCAGTACTTC	CASSPGGGDIQYF
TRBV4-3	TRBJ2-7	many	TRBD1	TGCGCCAGCAGCCAGGGACAGGGGACGAACGAGCAGTACTTC	CASSQGQGTNEQYF
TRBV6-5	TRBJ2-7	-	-	TGTGCCAGCAGTGACCACGGGATCTACGAGCAGTACTTC	CASSDHGIYEQYF
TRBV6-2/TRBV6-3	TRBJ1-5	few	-	TGTGCCAGCAGTCATGGGGTTGGGTATCAGCCCCAGCATTTT	CASSHGVGYQPQHF
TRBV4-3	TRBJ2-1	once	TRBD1	TGCGCCAGCAGCCAAGATGACAGGGGGGTCAATGAGCAGTTCTTC	CASSQDDRGVNEQFF
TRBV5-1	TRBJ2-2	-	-	TGCGCCAGCAGCTTGGCCCCCGGTGGTGGCGGGGAGCTGTTTTTT	CASSLAPGGGGELFF
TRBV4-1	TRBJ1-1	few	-	TGCGCCAGCAGCCCTCGGGGGGGACCTGAAGCTTTCTTT	CASSPRGGPEAFF
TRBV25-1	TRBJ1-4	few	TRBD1	TGTGCCTGGGGAGGCCAGGGGGGGGAAAAACTGTTTTTT	CAWGGQGGEKLFF
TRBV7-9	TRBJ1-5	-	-	TGTGCCAGCCGGGCGGGCAATCGGCCCCAGCATTTT	CASRAGNRPQHF
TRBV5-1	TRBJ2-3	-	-	TGCGCCAGCAGCTTGACCCGTTCGGGGCAAACAGATACGCAGTATTTT	CASSLTRSGQTDTQYF
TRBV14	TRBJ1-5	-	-	TGTGCCAGCAGCCAAGAAAGCGTGGGTCAGCCCCAGCATTTT	CASSQESVGQPQHF
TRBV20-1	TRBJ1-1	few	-	TGCAGTGCTAGTCCGGACAGTAACACTGAAGCTTTCTTT	CSASPDSNTEAFF
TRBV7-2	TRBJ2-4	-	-	TGTGCCAGCAGCTTAGGCGGAACGGTACTAGCCAAAAACATTCAGTACTTC	CASSLGGTVLAKNIQYF
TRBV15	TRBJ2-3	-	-	TGTGCCACCAGCAGGGACGCTAGCACAGATACGCAGTATTTT	CATSRDASTDTQYF
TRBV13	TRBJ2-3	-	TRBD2	TGTGCCAGCAGCTTAGTTCTAGCGGGAGTCTTGGGGACAGATACGCAGTATTTT	CASSLVLAGVLGTDTQYF
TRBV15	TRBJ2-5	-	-	TGTGCCACCAGCAGAGATAAAGGGTCGAATGAGCAGTACTTC	CATSRDKGSNEQYF
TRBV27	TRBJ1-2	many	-	TGTGCCAGCAGTTTACGGGGGGCCAACTATGGCTACACCTTC	CASSLRGANYGYTF
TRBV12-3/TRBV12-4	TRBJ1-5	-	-	TGTGCCAGCAGTTTAGACCGCAGGGGAGATCAGCCCCAGCATTTT	CASSLDRRGDQPQHF
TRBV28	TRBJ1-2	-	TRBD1	TGTGCCAGCAGTTCTCCGGGACAGGGGTCTCCCTATGGCTACACCTTC	CASSSPGQGSPYGYTF
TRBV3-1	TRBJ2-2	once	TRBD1	TGTGCCAGCAGCCAAGCCCCGGGACAGGTGAACACCGGGGAGCTGTTTTTT	CASSQAPGQVNTGELFF
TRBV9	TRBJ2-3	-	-	TGTGCCAGCAGCGCTAGGATCACAGATACGCAGTATTTT	CASSARITDTQYF
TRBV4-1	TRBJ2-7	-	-	TGCGCCAGCAGCCAAGACTGGCGGGGCCAATATCTCCACTACGAGCAGTACTTC	CASSQDWRGQYLHYEQYF
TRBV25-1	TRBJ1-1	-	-	TGTGCCAGCAGTGCCCATTCAGGCAGGTTGAACACTGAAGCTTTCTTT	CASSAHSGRLNTEAFF
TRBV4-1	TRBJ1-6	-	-	TGCGCCAGCAGCCAAGAGTACAGGGTAATGCCTTTTTCACCCCTCCACTTT	CASSQEYRVMPFSPLHF
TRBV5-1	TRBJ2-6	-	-	TGCGCCAGCAGCTTGCCCCGGGTTAGCTCTGGGGCCAACGTCCTGACTTTC	CASSLPRVSSGANVLTF
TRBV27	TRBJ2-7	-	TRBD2	TGTGCCAGCAGTCCCGGGACTATGCCCTACGAGCAGTACTTC	CASSPGTMPYEQYF
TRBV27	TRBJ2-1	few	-	TGTGCCAGCAGTTTGAGTGGTTTCTTGGATGAGCAGTTCTTC	CASSLSGFLDEQFF
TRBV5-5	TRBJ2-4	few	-	TGTGCCAGCAGCTTCCAGCCGGGGGTTAGGGACATTCAGTACTTC	CASSFQPGVRDIQYF
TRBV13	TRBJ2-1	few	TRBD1	TGTGCCAGCAGCTTGGGGACAGGGCTTAATGAGCAGTTCTTC	CASSLGTGLNEQFF
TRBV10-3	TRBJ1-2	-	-	TGTGCCATCAGTGAGGATGGAGGGCGGTATGGCCACACCTTC	CAISEDGGRYGHTF
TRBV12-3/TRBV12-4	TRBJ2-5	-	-	TGTGCCCGCAGTCAAAACACGGGGACCAATGAGCAGTACTTC	CARSQNTGTNEQYF
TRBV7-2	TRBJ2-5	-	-	TGTGCCGGCAGCCGAACGGACAACCAAGAGACCCAGTACTTC	CAGSRTDNQETQYF
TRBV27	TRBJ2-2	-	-	TGTGCCAGCACCCAATGGAACACCGGGGAGCTGTTTTTT	CASTQWNTGELFF
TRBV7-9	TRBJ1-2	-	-	TGTGCCAGCAGTCCTGACAGAGAGGGATACACCTTC	CASSPDREGYTF
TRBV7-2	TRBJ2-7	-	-	TGTGCCAGCAGCGCGGTGCGGGGCTACGAGCAGTACTTC	CASSAVRGYEQYF
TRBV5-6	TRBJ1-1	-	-	TGTGCCAGCAGCGTCACAGCGATGAACACTGAAGCTTTCTTT	CASSVTAMNTEAFF